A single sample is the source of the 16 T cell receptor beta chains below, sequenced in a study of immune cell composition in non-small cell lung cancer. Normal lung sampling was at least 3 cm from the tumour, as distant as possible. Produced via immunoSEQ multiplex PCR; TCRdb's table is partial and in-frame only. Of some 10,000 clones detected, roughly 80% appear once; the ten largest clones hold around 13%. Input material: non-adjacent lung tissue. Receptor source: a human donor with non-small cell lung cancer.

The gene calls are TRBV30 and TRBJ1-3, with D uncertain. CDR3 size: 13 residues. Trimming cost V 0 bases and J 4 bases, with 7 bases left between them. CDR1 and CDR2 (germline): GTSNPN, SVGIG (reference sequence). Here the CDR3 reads CAWSVSVGNTIYF. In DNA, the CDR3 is TGTGCCTGGAGTGTATCTGTGGGAAACACCATATATTTT. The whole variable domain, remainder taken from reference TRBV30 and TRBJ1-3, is SQTIHQWPATLVQPVGSPLSLECTVEGTSNPNLYWYRQAAGRGLQLLFYSVGIGQISSEVPQNLSASRPQDRQFILSSKKLLLSDSGFYLCAWSVSVGNTIYFGEGSWLTVV.

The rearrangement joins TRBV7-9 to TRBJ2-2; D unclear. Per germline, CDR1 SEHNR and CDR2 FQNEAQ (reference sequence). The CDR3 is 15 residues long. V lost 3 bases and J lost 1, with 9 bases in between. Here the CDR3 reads CASSLTEENTGELFF. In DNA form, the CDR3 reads TGTGCCAGCAGCTTGACGGAAGAGAACACCGGGGAGCTGTTTTTT.

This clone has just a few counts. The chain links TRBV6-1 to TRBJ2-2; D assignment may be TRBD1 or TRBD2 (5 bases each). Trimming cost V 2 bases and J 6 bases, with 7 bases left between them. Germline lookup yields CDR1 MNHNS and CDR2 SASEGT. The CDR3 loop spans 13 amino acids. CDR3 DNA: TGTGCCAGCAGTGAAAGGGACCCCGGGGAGCTGTTTTTT. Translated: CASSERDPGELFF.

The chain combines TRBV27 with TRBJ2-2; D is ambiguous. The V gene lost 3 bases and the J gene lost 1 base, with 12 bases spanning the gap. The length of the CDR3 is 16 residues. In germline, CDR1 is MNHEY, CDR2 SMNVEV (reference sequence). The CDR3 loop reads CASSFSMTGNTGELFF. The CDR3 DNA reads TGTGCCAGCAGTTTTTCCATGACTGGGAACACCGGGGAGCTGTTTTTT.

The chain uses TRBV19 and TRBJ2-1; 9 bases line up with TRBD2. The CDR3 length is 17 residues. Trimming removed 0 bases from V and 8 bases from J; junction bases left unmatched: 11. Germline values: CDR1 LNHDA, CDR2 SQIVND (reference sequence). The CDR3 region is CASSIDPGAGGTDEQFF. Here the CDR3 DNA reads TGTGCCAGTAGTATAGATCCGGGAGCGGGGGGTACAGATGAGCAGTTCTTC.

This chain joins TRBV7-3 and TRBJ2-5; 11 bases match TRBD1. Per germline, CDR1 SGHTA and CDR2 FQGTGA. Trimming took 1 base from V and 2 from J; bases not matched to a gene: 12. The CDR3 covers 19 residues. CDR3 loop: CASSLSGRGQGARQETQYF. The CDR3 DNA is TGTGCCAGCAGCTTAAGTGGACGAGGACAGGGGGCGAGGCAAGAGACCCAGTACTTC.

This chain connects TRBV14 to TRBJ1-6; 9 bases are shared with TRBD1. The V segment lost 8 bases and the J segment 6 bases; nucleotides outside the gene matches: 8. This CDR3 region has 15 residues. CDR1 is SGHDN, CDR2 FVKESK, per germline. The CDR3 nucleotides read TGTGCCAGCGCGGACAGGGGCTTCGCTAATTCACCCCTCCACTTT. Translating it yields CASADRGFANSPLHF.

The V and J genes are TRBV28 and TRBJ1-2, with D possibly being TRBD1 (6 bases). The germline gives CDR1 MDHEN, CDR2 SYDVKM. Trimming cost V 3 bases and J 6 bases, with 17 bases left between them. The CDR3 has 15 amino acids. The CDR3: CASSFLGWTDDGYTF. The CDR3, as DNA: TGTGCCAGCAGTTTTCTGGGCTGGACAGACGATGGCTACACCTTC.

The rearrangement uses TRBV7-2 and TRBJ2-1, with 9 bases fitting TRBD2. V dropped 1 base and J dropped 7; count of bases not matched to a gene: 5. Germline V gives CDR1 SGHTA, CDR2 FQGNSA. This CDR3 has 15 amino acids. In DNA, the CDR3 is TGTGCCAGCAGCTTAGGGCTAGCGGGGAGGAATGAGCAGTTCTTC. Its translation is CASSLGLAGRNEQFF.

CDR3 DNA: TGCGCCAGCAGTCGCGAGTGCCTTAACACCGGGGAGCTGTTTTTT. Translating it yields CASSRECLNTGELFF. This chain connects TRBV23-1 to TRBJ2-2; no clear D gene. TRBV23-1 is recorded as an ORF, its role being uncertain. V was clipped by 4 bases and J by 2 bases, with 11 bases between them. CDR3 size: 15 residues.

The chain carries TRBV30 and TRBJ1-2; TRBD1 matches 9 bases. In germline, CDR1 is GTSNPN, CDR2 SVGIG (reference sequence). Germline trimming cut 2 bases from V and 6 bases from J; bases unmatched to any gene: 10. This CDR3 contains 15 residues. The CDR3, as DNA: TGTGCCTGGAGTCAAGCCCGGGGACAGGGTCATGGCTACACCTTC. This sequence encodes CAWSQARGQGHGYTF.

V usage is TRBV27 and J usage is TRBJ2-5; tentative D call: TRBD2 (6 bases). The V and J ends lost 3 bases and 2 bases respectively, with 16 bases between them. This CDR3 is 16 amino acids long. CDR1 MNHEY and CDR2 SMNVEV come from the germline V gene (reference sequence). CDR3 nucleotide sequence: TGTGCCAGCAGTTTGGTGCCCGGGACTGCACAAGAGACCCAGTACTTC. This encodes CASSLVPGTAQETQYF.

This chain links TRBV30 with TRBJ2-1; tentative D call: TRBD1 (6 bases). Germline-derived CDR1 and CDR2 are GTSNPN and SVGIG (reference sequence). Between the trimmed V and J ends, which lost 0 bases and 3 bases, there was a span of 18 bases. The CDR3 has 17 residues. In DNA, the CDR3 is TGTGCCTGGAGTGTAGGTAGCTGGGCAGGGGTCTACAATGAGCAGTTCTTC. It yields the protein CAWSVGSWAGVYNEQFF. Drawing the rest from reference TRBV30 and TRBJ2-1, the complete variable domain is SQTIHQWPATLVQPVGSPLSLECTVEGTSNPNLYWYRQAAGRGLQLLFYSVGIGQISSEVPQNLSASRPQDRQFILSSKKLLLSDSGFYLCAWSVGSWAGVYNEQFFGPGTRLTVL.

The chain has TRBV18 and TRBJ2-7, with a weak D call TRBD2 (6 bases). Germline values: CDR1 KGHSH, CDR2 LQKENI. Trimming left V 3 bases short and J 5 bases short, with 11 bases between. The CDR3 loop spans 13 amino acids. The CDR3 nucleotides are TGTGCCAGCTCACCGACGGGGGACCACGAGCAGTACTTC. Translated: CASSPTGDHEQYF. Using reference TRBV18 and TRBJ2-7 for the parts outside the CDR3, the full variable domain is NAGVMQNPRHLVRRRGQEARLRCSPMKGHSHVYWYRQLPEEGLKFMVYLQKENIIDESGMPKERFSAEFPKEGPSILRIQQVVRGDSAAYFCASSPTGDHEQYFGPGTRLTVT.

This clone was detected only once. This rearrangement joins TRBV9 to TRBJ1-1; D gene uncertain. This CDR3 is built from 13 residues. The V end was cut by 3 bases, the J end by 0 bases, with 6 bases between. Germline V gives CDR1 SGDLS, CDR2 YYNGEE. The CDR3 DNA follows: TGTGCCAGCAGCGAGATCCTGAACACTGAAGCTTTCTTT. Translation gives CASSEILNTEAFF.

CDR3 region: CASSQQGTGNTIYF. The CDR3, as DNA: TGCGCCAGCAGCCAGCAGGGTACTGGAAACACCATATATTTT. The rearrangement uses TRBV5-1 and TRBJ1-3; tentatively, D is TRBD1 (5 bases). The CDR3 is 14 amino acids. The V end lost 4 bases, the J end lost 2 bases, and 10 bases lay between the germline ends. Germline assignment: CDR1 SGHRS and CDR2 YFSETQ. The whole variable domain, remainder taken from reference TRBV5-1 and TRBJ1-3, is KAGVTQTPRYLIKTRGQQVTLSCSPISGHRSVSWYQQTPGQGLQFLFEYFSETQRNKGNFPGRFSGRQFSNSRSEMNVSTLELGDSALYLCASSQQGTGNTIYFGEGSWLTVV.